The T cell receptor (beta chain) described here comes from a study of control samples from healthy donors and cancer patients. CDR1 LNHDA and CDR2 SQIVND come from the germline V gene (reference sequence). The length of the CDR3 is 14 residues. V gave up 7 bases and J gave up 7 bases, with 16 bases separating them. Repertoires were generated with immunoSEQ multiplex PCR, while TCRdb's copy carries only in-frame clones and drops some. This sample yields under 65,000 clones, of which less than 95% are seen a single time; more than 1% belongs to the top ten. The sequencing input was PBMCs. The rearrangement uses TRBV19 and TRBJ2-2; D gene uncertain. This receptor was identified in a woman in her fifties or sixties with colorectal cancer. In nucleotides, the CDR3 is TGTGCCAGTACGAGAACCCTGGCGATCGGGGAGCTGTTTTTT. Translation gives CASTRTLAIGELFF.